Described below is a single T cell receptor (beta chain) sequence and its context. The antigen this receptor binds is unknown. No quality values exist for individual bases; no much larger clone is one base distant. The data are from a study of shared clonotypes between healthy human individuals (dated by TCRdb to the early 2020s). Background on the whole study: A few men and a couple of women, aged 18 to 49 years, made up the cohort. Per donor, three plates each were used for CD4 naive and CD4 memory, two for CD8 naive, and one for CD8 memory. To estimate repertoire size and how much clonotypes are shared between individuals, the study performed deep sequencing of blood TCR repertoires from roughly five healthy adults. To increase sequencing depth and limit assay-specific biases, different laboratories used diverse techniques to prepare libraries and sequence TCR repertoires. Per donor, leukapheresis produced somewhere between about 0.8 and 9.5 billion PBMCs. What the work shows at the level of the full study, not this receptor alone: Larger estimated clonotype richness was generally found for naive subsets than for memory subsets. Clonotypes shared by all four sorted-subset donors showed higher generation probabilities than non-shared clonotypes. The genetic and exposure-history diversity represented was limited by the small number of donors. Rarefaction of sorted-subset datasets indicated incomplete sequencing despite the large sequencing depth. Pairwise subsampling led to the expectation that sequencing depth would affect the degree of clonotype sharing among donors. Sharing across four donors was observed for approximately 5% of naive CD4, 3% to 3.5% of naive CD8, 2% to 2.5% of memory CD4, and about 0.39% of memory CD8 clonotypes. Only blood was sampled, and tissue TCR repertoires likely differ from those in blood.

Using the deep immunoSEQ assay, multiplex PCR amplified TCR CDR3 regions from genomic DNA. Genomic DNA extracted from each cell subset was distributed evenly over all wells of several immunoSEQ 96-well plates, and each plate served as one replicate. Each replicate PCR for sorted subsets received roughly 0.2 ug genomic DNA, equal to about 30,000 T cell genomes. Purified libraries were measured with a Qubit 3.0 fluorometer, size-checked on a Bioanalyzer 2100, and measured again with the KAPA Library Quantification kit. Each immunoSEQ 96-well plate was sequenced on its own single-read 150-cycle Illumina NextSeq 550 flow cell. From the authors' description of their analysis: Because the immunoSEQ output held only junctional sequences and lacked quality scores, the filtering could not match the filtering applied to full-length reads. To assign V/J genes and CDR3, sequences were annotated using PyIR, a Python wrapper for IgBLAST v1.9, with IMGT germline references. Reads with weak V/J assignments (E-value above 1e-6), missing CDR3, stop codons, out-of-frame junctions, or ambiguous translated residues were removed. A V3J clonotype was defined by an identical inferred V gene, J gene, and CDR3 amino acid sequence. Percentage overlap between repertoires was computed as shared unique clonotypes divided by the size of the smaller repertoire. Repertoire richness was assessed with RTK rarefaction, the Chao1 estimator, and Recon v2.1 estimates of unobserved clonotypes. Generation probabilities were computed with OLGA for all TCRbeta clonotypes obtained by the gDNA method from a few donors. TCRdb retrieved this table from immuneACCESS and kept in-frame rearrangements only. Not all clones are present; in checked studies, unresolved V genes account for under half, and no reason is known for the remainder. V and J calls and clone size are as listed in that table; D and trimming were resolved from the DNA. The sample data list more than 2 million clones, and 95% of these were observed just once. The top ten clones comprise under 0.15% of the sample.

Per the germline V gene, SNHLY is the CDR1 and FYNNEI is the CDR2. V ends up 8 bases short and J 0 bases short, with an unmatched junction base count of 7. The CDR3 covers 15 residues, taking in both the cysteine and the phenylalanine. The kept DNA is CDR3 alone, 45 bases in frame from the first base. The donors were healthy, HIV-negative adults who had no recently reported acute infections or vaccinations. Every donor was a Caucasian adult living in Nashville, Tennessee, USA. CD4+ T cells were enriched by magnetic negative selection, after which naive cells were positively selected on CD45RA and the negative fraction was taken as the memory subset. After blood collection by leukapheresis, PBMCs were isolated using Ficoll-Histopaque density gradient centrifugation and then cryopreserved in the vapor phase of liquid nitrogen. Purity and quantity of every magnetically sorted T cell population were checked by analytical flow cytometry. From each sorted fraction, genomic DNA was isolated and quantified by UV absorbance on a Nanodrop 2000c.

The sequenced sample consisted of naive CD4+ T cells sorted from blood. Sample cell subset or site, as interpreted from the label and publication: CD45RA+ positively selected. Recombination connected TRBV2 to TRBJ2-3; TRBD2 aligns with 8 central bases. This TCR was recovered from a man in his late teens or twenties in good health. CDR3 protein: CASAVAGQSTDTQYF. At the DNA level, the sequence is TGTGCCAGCGCTGTAGCGGGACAAAGCACAGATACGCAGTATTTT.